A selection of T cell receptor beta chains follows, all from one sample in a study of response to subunit inactivated influenza vaccine. Each CDR3 protein is one row after TCRdb ran MiXCR on the RT-PCR reads. Among roughly 650,000 distinct CDR3 sequences listed, about 14% were seen once. The sequences come from PBMCs from blood, collected approximately 15 days before vaccination. The receptors stem from a man in his fifties who received an inactivated influenza vaccine. Both conserved end residues are part of each CDR3. A D gene is named only where the DNA matches it firmly. Clone size appears in some rows only: once, few, many, or a class for an expanded clone.

V gene	J gene	D gene	clone size	CDR3 DNA	CDR3 protein
TRBV5-1	TRBJ1-5	-	many	TGCGCCAGCAGCTTGGACAGCTACAATCAGCCCCAGCATTTT	CASSLDSYNQPQHF
TRBV4-3	TRBJ2-6	-	-	TGCGCCAGCAGCCAAGCCATAGACAGGCCCAACGTCCTGACTTTC	CASSQAIDRPNVLTF
TRBV20-1	TRBJ2-7	-	-	TGCAGTGCTTCAGGGGACCCCTCGAGGGAGCAGTACTTC	CSASGDPSREQYF
TRBV4-3	TRBJ2-1	TRBD2	few	TGCGCCAGCAGCCAAGTATGGAGCGGGAGGGCCGGTGAGCAGTTCTTC	CASSQVWSGRAGEQFF
TRBV7-2	TRBJ2-5	-	many	TGTGCCAGCAGCTCCCGCTCCGAGACCCAGTACTTC	CASSSRSETQYF
TRBV12-3/TRBV12-4	TRBJ1-1	-	many	TGTGCCAGCAGTTTCCCAGGGAACACTGAAGCTTTCTTT	CASSFPGNTEAFF
TRBV4-2	TRBJ2-7	TRBD1	-	TGTGCCAGCAGCCGAAAGGGACAGACCTACGAGCAGTACTTC	CASSRKGQTYEQYF
TRBV20-1	TRBJ1-1	-	few	TGCAGTGCTAGGCGAGGACATGGGAACACTGAAGCTTTCTTT	CSARRGHGNTEAFF
TRBV6-2/TRBV6-3	TRBJ2-5	-	-	TGTGCCAGCAGTCATCCGCAGTACCAAGAGACCCAGTACTTC	CASSHPQYQETQYF
TRBV7-2	TRBJ1-2	TRBD1	many	TGTGCCAGCAGCTTAACAGGGGCCTATGGCTACACCTTC	CASSLTGAYGYTF
TRBV29-1	TRBJ2-7	-	few	TGCAGCGTTCTGAGTAAGGGGTACTCCTACGAGCAGTACTTC	CSVLSKGYSYEQYF
TRBV9	TRBJ2-7	TRBD2	-	TGTGCCAGCAGCGTCGCCGGGACTAGCAAGACGCCCGAGCAGTACTTC	CASSVAGTSKTPEQYF
TRBV20-1	TRBJ2-5	-	few	TGCAGTGCTACAAACACCGGGACTCCCCAAGAGACCCAGTACTTC	CSATNTGTPQETQYF
TRBV7-2	TRBJ2-5	-	-	TGTGCCAGCAGCTTATTGCCGCGGGAGACCCAGTACTTC	CASSLLPRETQYF
TRBV9	TRBJ2-2	-	-	TGTGCCAGCAGCGTAGGTATCGGCGGGGAGCTGTTTTTT	CASSVGIGGELFF
TRBV6-2/TRBV6-3	TRBJ2-7	TRBD2	-	TGTGCCAGCAGTTCTCCGGGACTAGCGGCCTACGAGCAGTACTTC	CASSSPGLAAYEQYF
TRBV14	TRBJ2-1	TRBD2	-	TGTGCCAGCAGCCCCCGAGGGGGACTAGCGGGAGTTGACAATGAGCAGTTCTTC	CASSPRGGLAGVDNEQFF
TRBV10-3	TRBJ2-5	TRBD1	-	TGTGCCATCAGCCCCGGACAGGTTCTAGAGACCCAGTACTTC	CAISPGQVLETQYF
TRBV20-1	TRBJ2-5	TRBD2	few	TGCAGTGCTAGAGATACCCTAGCGGGGTTTCAAGAGACCCAGTACTTC	CSARDTLAGFQETQYF
TRBV4-2	TRBJ2-1	-	few	TGTGCCAGCAGCCAAGACCAAACCCTTAGCTATGAGCAGTTCTTC	CASSQDQTLSYEQFF
TRBV20-1	TRBJ2-4	TRBD1	few	TGCAGTGCTAGAAACTCCGGGACAGGGATGAACATTCAGTACTTC	CSARNSGTGMNIQYF
TRBV7-7	TRBJ2-4	TRBD2	few	TGTGCTAGCAGCCCTGGGGGGGAAGGAAACATTCAGTACTTC	CASSPGGEGNIQYF